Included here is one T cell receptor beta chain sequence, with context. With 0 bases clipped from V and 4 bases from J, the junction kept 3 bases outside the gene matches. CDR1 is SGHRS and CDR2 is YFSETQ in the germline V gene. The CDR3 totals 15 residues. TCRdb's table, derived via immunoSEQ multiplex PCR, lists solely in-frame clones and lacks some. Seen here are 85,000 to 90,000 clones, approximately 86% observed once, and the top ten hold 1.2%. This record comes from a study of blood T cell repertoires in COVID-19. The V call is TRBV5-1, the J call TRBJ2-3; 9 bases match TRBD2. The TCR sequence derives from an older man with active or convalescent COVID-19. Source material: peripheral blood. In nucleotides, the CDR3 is TGCGCCAGCAGCTTGGGCGGGAGGGCGGCAGATACGCAGTATTTT. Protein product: CASSLGGRAADTQYF.